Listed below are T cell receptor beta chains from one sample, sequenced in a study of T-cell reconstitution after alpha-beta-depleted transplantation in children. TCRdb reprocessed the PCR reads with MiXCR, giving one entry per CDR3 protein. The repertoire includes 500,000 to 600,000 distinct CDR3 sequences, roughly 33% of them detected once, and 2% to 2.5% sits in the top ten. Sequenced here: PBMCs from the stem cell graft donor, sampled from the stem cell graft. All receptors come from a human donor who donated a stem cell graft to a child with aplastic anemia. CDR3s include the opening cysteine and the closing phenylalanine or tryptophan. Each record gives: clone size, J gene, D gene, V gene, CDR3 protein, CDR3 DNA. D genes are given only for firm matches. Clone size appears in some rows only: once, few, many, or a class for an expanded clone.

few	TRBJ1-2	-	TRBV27	CASGHRAYGYTF	TGTGCCAGCGGGCACCGGGCCTATGGCTACACCTTC
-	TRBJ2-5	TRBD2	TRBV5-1	CASSSGIHQETQYF	TGCGCCAGCAGTAGCGGGATACACCAAGAGACCCAGTACTTC
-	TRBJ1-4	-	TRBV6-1	CASSDSDNHNEKLFF	TGTGCCAGCAGTGACAGCGACAACCATAATGAAAAACTGTTTTTT
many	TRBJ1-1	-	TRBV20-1	CSAKNNLGGTEAFF	TGCAGTGCAAAGAACAACCTAGGGGGCACTGAAGCTTTCTTT
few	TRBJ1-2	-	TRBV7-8	CASSLGAEFYGYTF	TGTGCCAGCAGCTTAGGGGCCGAGTTCTATGGCTACACCTTC
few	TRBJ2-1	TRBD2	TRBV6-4	CASSDLTSGRAWESYNEQFF	TGTGCCAGCAGTGACCTGACTAGCGGGAGGGCCTGGGAGTCCTACAATGAGCAGTTCTTC
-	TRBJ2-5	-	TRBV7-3	CASSPGTRGGETQYF	TGTGCCAGCAGCCCTGGGACAAGGGGGGGAGAGACCCAGTACTTC
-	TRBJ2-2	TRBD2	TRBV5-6	CASSEAGGRRELFF	TGTGCCAGCAGCGAAGCGGGAGGCCGAAGGGAGCTGTTTTTT
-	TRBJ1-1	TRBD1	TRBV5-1	CASSLGGTGDTEAFF	TGCGCCAGCAGCTTGGGAGGGACAGGGGACACTGAAGCTTTCTTT
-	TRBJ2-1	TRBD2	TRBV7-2	CASSSQIAGEGFF	TGTGCCAGCAGCTCGCAAATAGCGGGAGAGGGGTTCTTC
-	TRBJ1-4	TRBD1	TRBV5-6	CASSFRGTNEKLFF	TGTGCCAGCAGCTTCAGGGGGACTAATGAAAAACTGTTTTTT
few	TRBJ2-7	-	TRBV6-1	CASSAIQGHRVYEQYF	TGTGCCAGCAGCGCGATTCAGGGACACCGAGTCTACGAGCAGTACTTC
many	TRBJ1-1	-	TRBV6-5	CASSTDSHEAFF	TGTGCCAGCAGTACGGACAGCCATGAAGCTTTCTTT
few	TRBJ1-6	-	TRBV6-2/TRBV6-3	CASSHRESLHF	TGTGCCAGCAGCCACAGGGAGTCCCTCCACTTT
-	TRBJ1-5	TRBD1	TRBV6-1	CASSEGQVWGNQPQHF	TGTGCCAGCAGTGAGGGACAGGTTTGGGGCAATCAGCCCCAGCATTTT
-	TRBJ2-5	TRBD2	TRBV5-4	CASSYGLAGETQYF	TGTGCCAGCAGCTACGGACTAGCGGGAGAGACCCAGTACTTC
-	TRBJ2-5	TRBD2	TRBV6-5	CASSYRGLADLQETQYF	TGTGCCAGCAGTTACAGAGGACTAGCGGACCTCCAAGAGACCCAGTACTTC
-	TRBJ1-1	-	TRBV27	CASSLTGRNTEAFF	TGTGCCAGCAGTTTAACAGGGAGGAACACTGAAGCTTTCTTT
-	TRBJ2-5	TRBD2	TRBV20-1	CSFFSGHKTGGETQYF	TGCAGTTTCTTTAGCGGGCACAAAACAGGTGGCGAGACCCAGTACTTC
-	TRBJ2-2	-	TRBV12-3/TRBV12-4	CASSLAHTGELFF	TGTGCCAGCAGTTTGGCCCACACCGGGGAGCTGTTTTTT
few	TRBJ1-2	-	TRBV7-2	CASSSTPGPNYGYTF	TGTGCCAGCAGCTCAACTCCGGGACCCAACTATGGCTACACCTTC
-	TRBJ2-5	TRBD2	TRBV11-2	CASSPLTSVSMGTQYF	TGTGCCAGCAGCCCGCTGACTAGCGTGAGCATGGGGACCCAGTACTTC
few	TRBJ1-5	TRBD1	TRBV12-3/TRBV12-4	CASSLRLGTGYNQPQHF	TGTGCCAGCAGTCTGCGACTCGGGACAGGGTATAATCAGCCCCAGCATTTT
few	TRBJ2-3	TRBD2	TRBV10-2	CASSEILAVTDTQYF	TGCGCCAGCAGTGAGATCCTAGCGGTCACAGATACGCAGTATTTT
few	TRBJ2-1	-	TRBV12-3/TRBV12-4	CASAFNSGLYNEQFF	TGTGCCAGCGCATTCAACAGCGGGCTCTACAATGAGCAGTTCTTC
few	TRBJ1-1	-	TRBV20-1	CSARSGAVEAFF	TGCAGTGCTAGATCAGGGGCGGTTGAAGCTTTCTTT
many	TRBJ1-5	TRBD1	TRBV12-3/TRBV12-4	CASSLTGGNQPQHF	TGTGCCAGCAGCTTGACAGGGGGCAATCAGCCCCAGCATTTT
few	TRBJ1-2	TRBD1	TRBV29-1	CSVWGTDGYTF	TGCAGCGTTTGGGGGACAGATGGCTACACCTTC
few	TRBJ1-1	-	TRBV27	CASSLWPGAFTEAFF	TGTGCCAGCAGTTTATGGCCGGGGGCATTCACTGAAGCTTTCTTT
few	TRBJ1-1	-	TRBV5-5	CASSLWQNTEAFF	TGTGCCAGCAGCTTGTGGCAGAACACTGAAGCTTTCTTT
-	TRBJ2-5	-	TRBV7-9	CASSLIDLGVGETQYF	TGTGCCAGCAGCTTAATCGACTTAGGGGTGGGAGAGACCCAGTACTTC
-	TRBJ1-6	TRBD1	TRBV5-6	CASRVTGTGYNSPLHF	TGTGCCAGCAGGGTTACCGGGACAGGGTATAATTCACCCCTCCACTTT
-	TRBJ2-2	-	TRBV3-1	CASRAGILNTGELFF	TGTGCCAGCAGGGCAGGGATTTTGAACACCGGGGAGCTGTTTTTT
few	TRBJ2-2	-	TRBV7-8	CASSLVGGANTGELFF	TGTGCCAGCAGCTTAGTGGGGGGCGCAAACACCGGGGAGCTGTTTTTT
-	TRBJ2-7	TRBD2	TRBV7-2	CASSLGERGMQYF	TGTGCCAGCAGCTTAGGGGAGCGGGGGATGCAGTACTTC
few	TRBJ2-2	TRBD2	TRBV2	CASSESSGIGELFF	TGTGCCAGCAGTGAGTCTAGCGGGATCGGGGAGCTGTTTTTT
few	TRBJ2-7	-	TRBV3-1	CASSPPGGGAYEQYF	TGTGCCAGCAGCCCCCCTGGGGGAGGTGCTTACGAGCAGTACTTC
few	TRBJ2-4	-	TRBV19	CASSIGTPVGNIQYF	TGTGCCAGTAGTATTGGGACGCCTGTGGGAAACATTCAGTACTTC
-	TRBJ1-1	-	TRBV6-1	CASSTGINTEAFF	TGTGCCAGCAGTACGGGCATTAACACTGAAGCTTTCTTT
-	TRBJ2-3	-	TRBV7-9	CASSFFGAPDTQYF	TGTGCCAGCAGCTTCTTTGGGGCCCCAGATACGCAGTATTTT
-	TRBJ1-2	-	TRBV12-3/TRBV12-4	CASSLAGLPNYGYTF	TGTGCCAGCAGTTTAGCGGGTTTACCTAACTATGGCTACACCTTC
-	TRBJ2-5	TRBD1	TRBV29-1	CSVARGRETQYF	TGCAGCGTTGCCAGGGGGCGAGAGACCCAGTACTTC
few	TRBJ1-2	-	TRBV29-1	CSVEGIAGYTF	TGCAGCGTTGAAGGTATAGCTGGCTACACCTTC
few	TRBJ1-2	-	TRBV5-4	CASSLEGADGYTF	TGTGCCAGCAGCTTGGAAGGGGCGGATGGCTACACCTTC
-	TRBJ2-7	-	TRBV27	CASSLSSYGSRTLVEQYF	TGTGCCAGCAGTTTATCCTCCTACGGCTCCAGGACATTAGTCGAGCAGTACTTC
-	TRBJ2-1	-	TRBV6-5	CASSYVEGDGEQFF	TGTGCCAGCAGTTACGTTGAGGGTGACGGTGAGCAGTTCTTC
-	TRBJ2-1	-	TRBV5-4	CASSADLAEVTGEQFF	TGTGCCAGCAGCGCGGATTTAGCGGAAGTAACGGGGGAGCAGTTCTTC
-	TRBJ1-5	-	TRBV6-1	CASSPFEAGPQHF	TGTGCCAGCAGTCCGTTTGAGGCAGGGCCCCAGCATTTT